The source of this T cell receptor (beta chain) is a study of shared clonotypes between healthy human individuals. The study, taken as a whole, reports: Among donors, sharing of clonotypes was expected to be affected by sequencing depth. The sole specimen, blood, was sampled, and tissue repertoires likely differ.

About this clone: As yet, its antigen is unknown. The sample contains more than one DNA sequence encoding this CDR3.

Terminally differentiated effector memory CD45RA+ cells were left out of the naive CD8 fraction, which was CD45RO-negative and positively selected for CCR7. Only in-frame clones appear in the TCRdb table, and some are missing; sequencing was by immunoSEQ multiplex PCR. The sample carries millions of clones, about 95% recorded once. Germline V gene data show CDR1 as MDHEN and CDR2 as SYDVKM. Trimming stripped 2 bases from V and 5 bases from J, with 12 bases between. The CDR3 has 14 residues. This sequence originates from a man aged 18 to 29 in good health. The chain is built from TRBV28 and TRBJ1-1; weak D call: TRBD1 (5 bases). The specimen sequenced was naive CD8+ T cells sorted from blood. The CDR3 DNA follows: TGTGCCAGCAGTTTAAGAGGGGTTAATACTGAAGCTTTCTTT. The encoded protein is CASSLRGVNTEAFF.